The T cell receptor (beta chain) described here comes from a study of beta chain features in type 1 diabetes. This CDR3 has 14 amino acids. Germline V gene data show CDR1 as SGHAT and CDR2 as FQNNGV. Trimming left V 5 bases short and J 4 bases short, with 9 bases between. This clone was counted between two and nine times. Its antigen is still unknown. Reverse transcription of all isolated RNA meant that expressed TCRB transcripts were sequenced. This table comes from immunoSEQ multiplex PCR, and its TCRdb copy is limited to in-frame clones, with some not included. The data contain roughly 25,000 clones, about 70% of them singletons. Whole-study findings and limits: Type 1 diabetes patients had moderately but significantly shorter TCRB CDR3s in all four CD4+ subsets. Healthy donors had naive, central memory and Treg TCRB repertoires that appeared less similar than those seen among patients.

The clonotype was recovered from a woman aged 40 to 55 in good health. V gene TRBV11-2 combines with J gene TRBJ2-6; D ambiguous. Sequenced material: Tregs from blood. The CDR3 region is CASSPRWGANVLTF. CDR3 DNA sequence: TGTGCCAGCAGCCCCAGGTGGGGGGCCAACGTCCTGACTTTC.